This T cell receptor beta chain is from a study of blood T cell repertoires in COVID-19. On the study more broadly: Material from acute and convalescent COVID-19 was sourced from the United States, Italy and Spain. Sources were T cells, B-cell-depleted T cells, or PBMCs; the material itself was cDNA or gDNA.

Losses at the gene ends were 0 bases for V and 4 bases for J; bases not matched to a gene: 5. This CDR3 contains 16 residues. Germline V lookup: CDR1 GTSNPN, CDR2 SVGIG (reference sequence). Original data processing: It was from reference gene primer amplification that nucleated cell counts were estimated. Profiled with immunoSEQ multiplex PCR; TCRdb holds only in-frame clones, not every one. The V and J calls and clone size come from that table; D and trimming were worked out from the DNA. This table holds 200,000 to 300,000 clones, roughly 90% found once. The J gene is TRBJ2-7, the V gene TRBV30; 14 bases map to TRBD2. The sample was peripheral blood. The clonotype comes from a human donor in a cohort sampled during active COVID-19. The DNA of the CDR3 is TGTGCCTGGAGTGTACGACTAGCGGGAGGGCCTTACGAGCAGTACTTC. Translated: CAWSVRLAGGPYEQYF.